The rows below give T cell receptor beta chains drawn from one sample of a study of response to subunit inactivated influenza vaccine. TCRdb redid the calling of the RT-PCR reads with MiXCR, one entry per CDR3 protein. The sample includes roughly 650,000 distinct CDR3 sequences, about 15% of them seen just once. The sample in question was PBMCs from blood, obtained around 14 days before vaccination. The receptor source for this set is a man in his fifties who received an inactivated influenza vaccine. Both conserved end residues are part of each CDR3. Fields, in order: clone size, J gene, V gene, D gene, CDR3 DNA, CDR3 protein. D genes are given only for firm matches. The listing skips clone size in some rows; elsewhere it reads once, few, many or a size class.

>many|TRBJ2-1|TRBV20-1|.
TGCAGTGCTAGCACATACAATGAGCAGTTCTTC
CSASTYNEQFF
>.|TRBJ1-2|TRBV12-3/TRBV12-4|.
TGTGCCAGCAGTATCGCAGGGACTTATGGCTACACCTTC
CASSIAGTYGYTF
>.|TRBJ1-1|TRBV20-1|.
TGCAGTGCAGCAATCAGCACAGGGCGAACTGAAGCTTTCTTT
CSAAISTGRTEAFF
>few|TRBJ2-1|TRBV5-1|.
TGCGCCAGCAGCACCGACCTATCGGGGGATGAGCAGTTCTTC
CASSTDLSGDEQFF
>many|TRBJ2-7|TRBV20-1|.
TGCAGTGCTAGAGAAGGTTGGGACTCCTACGAGCAGTACTTC
CSAREGWDSYEQYF
>many|TRBJ2-1|TRBV12-3/TRBV12-4|TRBD2
TGTGCCAGCAGTTTTTACGGGACTAGGGGCAATGAGCAGTTCTTC
CASSFYGTRGNEQFF
>.|TRBJ2-1|TRBV10-3|TRBD2
TGTGCCATCAGTGACTCAGCCGGGACTAGCCAGTTCTTC
CAISDSAGTSQFF
>few|TRBJ1-6|TRBV3-1|TRBD1
TGTGCCAGCAGCCCGACAGGGGGGTCCAATTCACCCCTCCACTTT
CASSPTGGSNSPLHF
>many|TRBJ2-7|TRBV6-5|.
TGTGCCAGCAGGACAGGGAGGTACGAGCAGTACTTC
CASRTGRYEQYF
>.|TRBJ1-2|TRBV20-1|TRBD1
TGCAGTACTTTGACAGGGGGAAGCTATGGCTACACCTTC
CSTLTGGSYGYTF
>many|TRBJ2-4|TRBV29-1|TRBD2
TGCAGCACTCGGGGGGGGGAGCAAAACATTCAGTACTTC
CSTRGGEQNIQYF
>few|TRBJ2-2|TRBV6-2/TRBV6-3|.
TGTGCCAGCAGTGGAGGCGGGATCAGAGCCGGGGAGCTGTTTTTT
CASSGGGIRAGELFF
>.|TRBJ2-3|TRBV7-2|TRBD2
TGTGCCAGCAGCTCCTTTAGCGGGGGGGACACAGATACGCAGTATTTT
CASSSFSGGDTDTQYF
>few|TRBJ2-3|TRBV20-1|.
TGCAGTGCCACCCCCGGCAGCACAGATACGCAGTATTTT
CSATPGSTDTQYF
>few|TRBJ2-3|TRBV29-1|TRBD2
TGCAGCGTTGTCCCCAGGATTTCTAGCGGGAGCCTCCGAAAAACAGATACGCAGTATTTT
CSVVPRISSGSLRKTDTQYF
>.|TRBJ2-1|TRBV7-2|TRBD1
TGTGCCAGCAGCCAAAGACAGGGGACCCATGAGCAGTTCTTC
CASSQRQGTHEQFF
>few|TRBJ2-4|TRBV20-1|TRBD2
TGCAGTGCTATCAGCGGGGGGGCGAGGGGGGCCAAAAACATTCAGTACTTC
CSAISGGARGAKNIQYF
>few|TRBJ2-3|TRBV15|TRBD2
TGTGCCACCAGCAGAGTAGCGGGGGGCCGAACTAGCACAGATACGCAGTATTTT
CATSRVAGGRTSTDTQYF
>few|TRBJ1-1|TRBV12-2|.
TGTGCAAGTCGCTTAGCGCGGGGACAGACTTCACCTGAAGCTTTCTTT
CASRLARGQTSPEAFF
>.|TRBJ2-7|TRBV5-1|.
TGCGCCAGCAGCAGTGTTGGGCCACCATCCTACGAGCAGTACTTC
CASSSVGPPSYEQYF
>once|TRBJ2-2|TRBV27|TRBD2
TGTGCCAGCAGGCGAGGATGGGGGGGTTCCAACACCGGGGAGCTGTTTTTT
CASRRGWGGSNTGELFF
>many|TRBJ2-2|TRBV4-2|TRBD1
TGTGCCAGCAGCCAAGTTTGGGGACAGGACGGAAACACCGGGGAGCTGTTTTTT
CASSQVWGQDGNTGELFF
>.|TRBJ2-1|TRBV12-3/TRBV12-4|TRBD2
TGTGCCAGCAGTTTAGGACCGGGACTAGCGGGGGTTAGGCAGTTCTTC
CASSLGPGLAGVRQFF
>many|TRBJ2-5|TRBV12-3/TRBV12-4|TRBD2
TGTGCCAGCAGTTTAGGAGGGACTAGCGGACAAGAGACCCAGTACTTC
CASSLGGTSGQETQYF
>few|TRBJ2-1|TRBV20-1|.
TGCAGTGCTATAATAGGGACCCAGAAAACGCACAATGAGCAGTTCTTC
CSAIIGTQKTHNEQFF
>.|TRBJ2-7|TRBV20-1|.
TGCAGTGCTCCCCCGCCCGGTCGGGAGCAGTACTTC
CSAPPPGREQYF
>few|TRBJ2-1|TRBV20-1|TRBD2
TGCAGTGCTAGAGACGATTCCGCTAGCGGGACCTACAATGAGCAGTTCTTC
CSARDDSASGTYNEQFF
>few|TRBJ2-7|TRBV7-2|.
TGTGCCAGCAGCTTAACAGCATACTACGAGCAGTACTTC
CASSLTAYYEQYF
>many|TRBJ2-1|TRBV29-1|TRBD2
TGCAGCGTTGAAGAACTAGCGGGGGGGTTTTCCTACAATGAGCAGTTCTTC
CSVEELAGGFSYNEQFF
>.|TRBJ2-7|TRBV4-2|.
TGTGCCAGCAGCCAAGATTCGGTATACGAGCAGTACTTC
CASSQDSVYEQYF
>.|TRBJ2-3|TRBV5-4|TRBD2
TGTGCCAGTCGGCTGCTAGCGGGCGCAGCAGATACGCAGTATTTT
CASRLLAGAADTQYF
>.|TRBJ1-5|TRBV5-5|TRBD1
TGTGCCAGCAGCCGGACAGGTTACAATCAGCCCCAGCATTTT
CASSRTGYNQPQHF
>.|TRBJ1-1|TRBV12-3/TRBV12-4|.
TGTGCCAGCAGTTTGTCAGGGAGGAGTGAAGCTTTCTTT
CASSLSGRSEAFF
>.|TRBJ1-1|TRBV14|.
TGTGCCAGCAGCCGACAGGTCGCATTGAACACTGAAGCTTTCTTT
CASSRQVALNTEAFF
>few|TRBJ1-1|TRBV7-2|.
TGTGCCAGCAGGCCGTCGGGGCAGACTGAAGCTTTCTTT
CASRPSGQTEAFF
>many|TRBJ2-7|TRBV6-2/TRBV6-3|.
TGTGCCAGCATAAGAGGTGGCACCTCCTACGAGCAGTACTTC
CASIRGGTSYEQYF
>many|TRBJ1-5|TRBV28|.
TGTGCCAGCCGACAGAGGACAGAGGGTCAGCCCCAGCATTTT
CASRQRTEGQPQHF
>few|TRBJ2-1|TRBV7-2|TRBD2
TGTGCCAGCAGCTGGGACCGGGAGGGCGATGAGCAGTTCTTC
CASSWDREGDEQFF
>many|TRBJ1-1|TRBV27|.
TGTGCCAGCAGTTTGGGGGGGGCGAACACTGAAGCTTTCTTT
CASSLGGANTEAFF
>few|TRBJ2-7|TRBV5-1|.
TGCGCCAGCAGCCTAGGACGATCACAGGGTTCCTCCTACGAGCAGTACTTC
CASSLGRSQGSSYEQYF
>.|TRBJ1-1|TRBV5-1|TRBD1
TGCGCCAGCAGCTTGACCTCCGGGACAGGGGGCTTGAACACTGAAGCTTTCTTT
CASSLTSGTGGLNTEAFF
>.|TRBJ2-6|TRBV2|.
TGTGCCAGCACCTCCGGGGCTGGGGCCAACGTCCTGACTTTC
CASTSGAGANVLTF
>few|TRBJ2-3|TRBV10-3|.
TGTGCCATCAGTGACCGGGGGGCAGGGGATACGCAGTATTTT
CAISDRGAGDTQYF
>.|TRBJ1-1|TRBV28|TRBD1
TGTGCCAGCAGTTTATCCATCAAGGGGGCGGGTGAAGCTTTCTTT
CASSLSIKGAGEAFF
>few|TRBJ2-2|TRBV12-3/TRBV12-4|.
TGTGCCAGCAGTGAGATCCCCGGGGAGCTGTTTTTT
CASSEIPGELFF
>.|TRBJ1-2|TRBV5-6|.
TGTGCCAGCAGCTTGTCAGGGATCGGCTACACCTTC
CASSLSGIGYTF
>.|TRBJ1-2|TRBV7-2|.
TGTGCCAGCAGCATAAGCAGGCTCCCTGCGGATGGCTACACCTTC
CASSISRLPADGYTF
>few|TRBJ1-2|TRBV12-3/TRBV12-4|.
TGTGCCAGCACCGGCGACTCTTTCTATGGCTACACCTTC
CASTGDSFYGYTF
>few|TRBJ2-1|TRBV4-2|.
TGTGCCAGCAGCCAAGCTGGCTTTAGCTCCTACAATGAGCAGTTCTTC
CASSQAGFSSYNEQFF
>.|TRBJ1-4|TRBV5-1|.
TGCGCCAGCAGCTTGAATAGGGACAAATTTAATGAAAAACTGTTTTTT
CASSLNRDKFNEKLFF
>few|TRBJ2-1|TRBV20-1|TRBD2
TGCAGTGCTAGAGATCTACGCAGCGGGGTGAGCTCCTACAATGAGCAGTTCTTC
CSARDLRSGVSSYNEQFF
>.|TRBJ1-2|TRBV5-5|.
TGTGCCAGCAGCTGGGACGCCCCTACTAACTATGGCTACACCTTC
CASSWDAPTNYGYTF
>few|TRBJ2-1|TRBV12-3/TRBV12-4|TRBD2
TGTGCCAGCAGTCCCGTCAGCGGGGGGGCTGAAGAGCAGTTCTTC
CASSPVSGGAEEQFF
>few|TRBJ2-1|TRBV20-1|TRBD2
TGCAGCGCCCGTAGCGGGGGGGTCAATGAGCAGTTCTTC
CSARSGGVNEQFF